The 21 T cell receptor beta chains below were found in one sample sequenced in a study of siplizumab effects on memory and regulatory T cells. Using immunoSEQ multiplex PCR, the repertoire was profiled, and TCRdb retains in-frame clones only, with some absent. Among over 100,000 clones listed, 92% were seen once. Sample: CD4+ T cells sorted from blood. The receptors were gathered from a human donor in good health.

The rearrangement joins TRBV7-3 to TRBJ2-1; 12 bases line up with TRBD2. The ends lost 6 bases at V and 8 bases at J; junction bases unmatched: 8. This CDR3 region has 15 residues. Germline CDR1 reads SGHTA; CDR2 reads FQGTGA. The chain's CDR3 is CASRSGTSGPYEQFF. DNA for the CDR3: TGTGCCAGCAGGTCAGGGACTAGCGGGCCCTATGAGCAGTTCTTC.

The chain carries TRBV28 and TRBJ1-4; the D is unclear. The germline V gene encodes CDR1 MDHEN and CDR2 SYDVKM. The V end was cut by 9 bases, the J end by 11 bases, with 22 bases between. The CDR3 totals 14 residues. CDR3 region: CASGRLDNDGKLFF. The CDR3 DNA is TGTGCCAGTGGGCGCCTTGATAATGATGGTAAACTGTTTTTT.

This chain joins TRBV18 and TRBJ2-4, with D perhaps TRBD2 (6 bases). V lost 6 bases to trimming and J lost 1 base, with 13 bases between them. The CDR3 spans 15 residues. Germline V gene data show CDR1 as KGHSH and CDR2 as LQKENI. The CDR3 sequence is CASSPGEEAKNIQYF. CDR3 coding DNA: TGTGCCAGCTCCCCGGGGGAAGAGGCCAAAAACATTCAGTACTTC.

This sequence joins TRBV27 and TRBJ1-5; TRBD1 is a possible D gene (5 bases). Trimming cost V 1 base and J 3 bases, with 16 bases left between them. Germline CDR1 reads MNHEY; CDR2 reads SMNVEV (reference sequence). This CDR3 comprises 17 residues. This CDR3 reads CASSLFFGADYNQPQHF. Written as DNA, the CDR3 is TGTGCCAGCAGTTTATTTTTCGGGGCGGACTACAATCAGCCCCAGCATTTT.

The chain has TRBV29-1 and TRBJ2-6; D not certain. V was clipped by 6 bases and J by 4 bases, with 19 bases between them. The CDR3 length is 16 residues. Looked up from germline, CDR1 is SQVTM and CDR2 is ANQGSEA. For the CDR3, the DNA is TGCAGCGTGGCGGATTTAGGTCCTTCCGGGGCCAACGTCCTGACTTTC. Translating it yields CSVADLGPSGANVLTF.

On this clone itself: One end of the junction varies from germline; a read error may be responsible. V gene TRBV11-2 combines with J gene TRBJ1-1; D remains unclear. The CDR3 totals 11 residues. From germline, CDR1 is SGHAT and CDR2 FQNNGV. CDR3 DNA sequence: TGTGCCAGCGGCTTGTACACTGAAGCTTTCTTT. Translation: CASGLYTEAFF.

The rearrangement joins TRBV30 to TRBJ1-4, with TRBD1 matching over 7 bases. This CDR3 is 15 amino acids long. Germline V gene lookup returns CDR1 GTSNPN and CDR2 SVGIG (reference sequence). After removal of 2 bases from V and 7 bases from J, the junction contained 10 bases not matched to a gene. The CDR3 DNA reads as TGTGCCTGGAGTATCCTCGGGACAGCGGGTGAAAAACTGTTTTTT. Residues: CAWSILGTAGEKLFF.

This chain links TRBV20-1 with TRBJ2-7; D may be TRBD2 (6 bases). Germline V CDR1 and CDR2: DFQATT, SNEGSKA (reference sequence). There are 11 residues in the CDR3. CDR3: CSAGLHYEQYF. In nucleotides, the CDR3 is TGCAGCGCGGGACTTCACTACGAGCAGTACTTC.

The V and J genes are TRBV5-8 and TRBJ2-1; TRBD2 is a possible D gene (7 bases). V was cut by 6 bases and J by 0 bases, with 13 bases left in between. The germline CDR1 and CDR2 sequences are SGHTS and YDEGEE. This CDR3 is 15 amino acids long. CDR3 nucleotide sequence: TGTGCCAGCACACGGGGGGCAAGCTCCTACAATGAGCAGTTCTTC. Amino acids: CASTRGASSYNEQFF.

This chain connects TRBV5-1 to TRBJ2-2; D may be TRBD1 (5 bases). In germline, CDR1 is SGHRS, CDR2 YFSETQ. The CDR3 sequence is 17 residues long. V was pared by 0 bases and J by 4 bases, with 16 bases between. The CDR3 sequence is CASSLAGSRVGTGELFF. For the CDR3, the DNA is TGCGCCAGCAGCTTGGCCGGGTCCAGGGTTGGCACCGGGGAGCTGTTTTTT.

This chain joins TRBV5-1 and TRBJ1-1, with 7 bases fitting TRBD1. The CDR3 runs to 15 residues. The germline gives CDR1 SGHRS, CDR2 YFSETQ. V was pared by 0 bases and J by 4 bases, with 6 bases of the junction left unmatched. The CDR3 sequence: CASSLGQGIITEAFF. Written as DNA, the CDR3 is TGCGCCAGCAGCTTGGGACAGGGCATCATCACTGAAGCTTTCTTT.

J is TRBJ2-5 and V is TRBV27; D remains ambiguous. CDR1 and CDR2 from the germline V gene are MNHEY and SMNVEV (reference sequence). V dropped 5 bases and J dropped 10 bases, with 17 bases sitting between them. The CDR3 is made up of 13 amino acids. The CDR3 spells CASSLNARVVQYF. The CDR3 nucleotides read TGTGCCAGCAGTCTTAATGCTAGAGTTGTCCAGTACTTC.

The chain uses TRBV6-6 and TRBJ1-1, with a tentative D call TRBD1 (5 bases). The CDR3 spans 12 residues. Trimming left V 5 bases short and J 1 base short, with 5 bases between. Germline loops: CDR1 MNHNY, CDR2 SVGAGI (reference sequence). Here the CDR3 reads CASSRGNTEAFF. CDR3 bases: TGTGCCAGCAGTAGGGGGAACACTGAAGCTTTCTTT.

This rearrangement joins TRBV19 to TRBJ2-1; D may be TRBD2 (5 bases). The V end was cut by 3 bases, the J end by 0 bases, with 15 bases between. Germline lookup yields CDR1 LNHDA and CDR2 SQIVND (reference sequence). This CDR3 has 17 amino acids. DNA of the CDR3: TGTGCCAGTAGTATGGTCCTACTAGTGAGCTCCTACAATGAGCAGTTCTTC. It yields the protein CASSMVLLVSSYNEQFF.

This sequence joins TRBV7-2 and TRBJ2-2, with D perhaps TRBD1 (6 bases). V gave up 0 bases and J gave up 4 bases, with 12 bases separating them. This CDR3 comprises 16 residues. Per germline, CDR1 SGHTA and CDR2 FQGNSA. DNA for the CDR3: TGTGCCAGCAGCTTAGCCCACAGGGTCGGCACCGGGGAGCTGTTTTTT. Its protein product is CASSLAHRVGTGELFF.

The J gene is TRBJ1-2, the V gene TRBV30, with D perhaps matching TRBD1 (6 bases). Germline CDR1 and CDR2: GTSNPN and SVGIG (reference sequence). The CDR3 is 14 residues long. V lost 0 bases, J lost 6 bases, and 14 bases lay in between. CDR3 protein: CAWSVRVQGNGYTF. CDR3 nucleotide sequence: TGTGCCTGGAGTGTAAGAGTGCAGGGGAATGGCTACACCTTC.

The chain carries TRBV7-3 and TRBJ2-3, with TRBD2 matching 10 bases. V trimming: 1 base; J trimming: 6 bases; junction bases outside the gene matches: 10. The germline V gene encodes CDR1 SGHTA and CDR2 FQGTGA. The CDR3 has 17 amino acids. The chain's CDR3 is CASSLRGTSVFSDTQYF. The CDR3 nucleotides read TGTGCCAGCAGCTTAAGGGGGACTAGCGTTTTTTCGGATACGCAGTATTTT.

V and J are TRBV7-7 and TRBJ1-2; no definite D call. CDR3 length: 14 amino acids. The germline V gene has CDR1 SSHAT and CDR2 FNYEAQ (reference sequence). V shed 5 bases and J shed 4 bases, with 14 bases lying between them. Here the CDR3 reads CASSECRKTYGYTF. CDR3 bases: TGTGCCAGCAGCGAGTGCCGAAAGACCTATGGCTACACCTTC.

This chain links TRBV7-8 with TRBJ1-2, with 7 nucleotides matching TRBD1. This CDR3 is 15 amino acids long. Trimming took 2 bases from V and 3 from J; bases not matched to a gene: 6. Germline assignment: CDR1 SGHVS and CDR2 FQNEAQ. CDR3 in DNA: TGTGCCAGCAGCTTATCTCAGGGGGGGCACTATGGCTACACCTTC. This codes for CASSLSQGGHYGYTF.

V gene TRBV7-9 combines with J gene TRBJ2-3; D is possibly TRBD1 or TRBD2 (7 bases each). The CDR3 is 14 amino acids. V gave up 3 bases and J gave up 6 bases, with 13 bases separating them. Per germline, CDR1 SEHNR and CDR2 FQNEAQ (reference sequence). The CDR3 loop is CASSFQGGSDTQYF. The CDR3 bases are TGTGCCAGCAGCTTTCAGGGGGGGTCGGATACGCAGTATTTT. Supplemented by reference TRBV7-9 and TRBJ2-3, the full variable domain reads DTGVSQNPRHKITKRGQNVTFRCDPISEHNRLYWYRQTLGQGPEFLTYFQNEAQLEKSRLLSDRFSAERPKGSFSTLEIQRTEQGDSAMYLCASSFQGGSDTQYFGPGTRLTVL.

The V call is TRBV5-6, the J call TRBJ1-2, with 7 nucleotides matching TRBD1. This CDR3 comprises 13 residues. The V gene end was trimmed by 4 bases and the J gene end by 6 bases; junction bases not matched to a gene: 6. Germline CDR1 and CDR2: SGHDT and YYEEEE. CDR3: CASSQGVVDGYTF. The CDR3 DNA sequence: TGTGCCAGCAGCCAGGGGGTTGTTGATGGCTACACCTTC.